The T cell receptor beta chain under discussion was sequenced for a study of long-term antiretroviral therapy in people with HIV. Study results and caveats: Clonal expansions arising prior to ART prevailed in the repertoire at every time point. HIV repertoire CDR3 lengths ranged less widely than those of controls.

Trimming left V 5 bases short and J 8 bases short, with 21 bases between. The germline gives CDR1 SGHVS, CDR2 FQNEAQ. The CDR3 is made up of 15 amino acids. An immunoSEQ assay, version v3.0, was performed at survey level. Per-sample TRB depth target: about 40,000-55,000 T-cell genomes. TCRdb keeps only in-frame clones here, not all; method: immunoSEQ multiplex PCR. There are about 15,000 clones in the sample; about 86% occur only once, and 18% lies in the top ten. Comments on this clone: The antigen remains undetermined.

The chain carries TRBV7-8 and TRBJ1-2, with unresolved D. The sequencing here drew on unsorted PBMCs, taken just before starting antiretroviral therapy. This receptor was obtained from a man aged 40-49 years with HIV. CDR3: CASSTQVGRGEGYTF. The CDR3 nucleotides read TGTGCCAGCAGCACCCAAGTTGGGCGTGGGGAGGGCTACACCTTC. Full variable domain (rest looked up from reference TRBV7-8 and TRBJ1-2): GAGVSQSPRYKVAKRGQDVALRCDPISGHVSLFWYQQALGQGPEFLTYFQNEAQLDKSGLPSDRFFAERPEGSVSTLKIQRTQQEDSAVYLCASSTQVGRGEGYTFGSGTRLTVV.